Shown below are 5 T cell receptor beta chains from a single sample sequenced in a study of T cells in Graves' hyperthyroidism and ophthalmopathy. Authors of the study amplified TCR beta CDR3 regions from RNA transcripts. A set of HTBI primers served as the primers for a first-round RT-PCR of the TCR CDR3. MiXCR, applied by TCRdb to the multiplex PCR reads, yields one record per CDR3 protein. The profile shows 500,000 to 600,000 distinct CDR3 sequences, around 43% of them singletons. Sequencing was carried out using peripheral blood or thyroid tissue (not recorded which). The receptor set was obtained from an adult woman with Graves' disease, either hyperthyroidism or ophthalmopathy (not recorded which).

This clonotype was counted at least ten times. The V call is TRBV20-1, the J call TRBJ2-7; TRBD2 matches 11 bases. With V trimmed by 3 bases and J by 3 bases, 4 bases remained unmatched. This CDR3 has 14 residues. Germline CDR1 DFQATT, CDR2 SNEGSKA (reference sequence). This chain's CDR3 is CSARTSGTYYEQYF. The CDR3 DNA is TGCAGTGCTAGGACTAGCGGGACGTACTACGAGCAGTACTTC.

The chain employs TRBV7-8 and TRBJ1-6; possible D gene TRBD1, 5 bases. CDR1 and CDR2 from the germline V gene are SGHVS and FQNEAQ. V lost 0 bases to trimming and J lost 8 bases, with 11 bases between them. The CDR3 consists of 15 residues. The CDR3 DNA follows: TGTGCCAGCAGCTTAGCGCAGTCGGGGGATTCACCCCTCCACTTT. Amino acids: CASSLAQSGDSPLHF.

The sample holds a few counts of this clonotype. This chain links TRBV15 with TRBJ2-5; 8 bases match TRBD1. V trimming: 5 bases; J trimming: 1 base; junction bases outside the gene matches: 6. CDR1 and CDR2 (germline): LNHNV, YYDKDF (reference sequence). This CDR3 is 15 amino acids long. For the CDR3, the DNA is TGTGCCACCAGCTCTGGTGGACAGGGCCAAGAGACCCAGTACTTC. Translation gives CATSSGGQGQETQYF.

This chain uses TRBV20-1 with TRBJ2-5, with no clear D. CDR3 length: 11 residues. Germline lookup yields CDR1 DFQATT and CDR2 SNEGSKA (reference sequence). The V and J ends lost 1 base and 7 bases respectively, with 7 bases between them. Written as DNA, the CDR3 is TGCAGTGCTAGAGGAACGGGGACCCAGTACTTC. Translation: CSARGTGTQYF.

The chain has TRBV4-2 and TRBJ2-3; 11 bases map to TRBD2. With V trimmed by 1 base and J by 0 bases, 3 bases remained unmatched. Germline CDR1 reads LGHNA; CDR2 reads YNFKEQ. The CDR3 length is 17 residues. CDR3 amino acids: CASSQGTSGPSTDTQYF. DNA of the CDR3: TGTGCCAGCAGCCAAGGGACTAGCGGGCCTAGCACAGATACGCAGTATTTT.